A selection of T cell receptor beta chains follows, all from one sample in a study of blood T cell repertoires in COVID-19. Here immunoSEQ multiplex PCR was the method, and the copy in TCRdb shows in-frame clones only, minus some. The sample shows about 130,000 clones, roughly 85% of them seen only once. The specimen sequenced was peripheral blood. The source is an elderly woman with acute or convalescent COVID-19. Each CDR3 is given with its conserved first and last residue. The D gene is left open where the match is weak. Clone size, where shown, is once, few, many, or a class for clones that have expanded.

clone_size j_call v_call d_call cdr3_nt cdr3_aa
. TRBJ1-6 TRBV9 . TGTGCCAGCAGTCCTTATAATTCACCCCTCCACTTT CASSPYNSPLHF
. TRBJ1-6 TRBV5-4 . TGTGCCAGCAGTCCGGAGAGGGATTCACCCCTCCACTTT CASSPERDSPLHF
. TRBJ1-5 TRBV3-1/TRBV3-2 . TGTGCCAGCAGCCCGGGGGGGATCGGTCAGCCCCAGCATTTT CASSPGGIGQPQHF
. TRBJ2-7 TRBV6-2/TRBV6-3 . TGTGCCAGCAGTTACCCGTCCATCCTTAAGCGCTACGAGCAGTACTTC CASSYPSILKRYEQYF
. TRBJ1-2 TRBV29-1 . TGCAGCGTTACCTTCTCAGGTGATGGCTACACCTTC CSVTFSGDGYTF
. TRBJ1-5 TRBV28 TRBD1 TGTGCCAGCAGTTTCCGGCGGGACAGGGTCATCAATCAGCCCCAGCATTTT CASSFRRDRVINQPQHF
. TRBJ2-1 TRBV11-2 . TGTGCCAGCAGCTTAGATAGCTCGACCTATGAGCAGTTCTTC CASSLDSSTYEQFF
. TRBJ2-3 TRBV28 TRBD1 TGTGCCAGCAGCTACAGGGGGCGCTTCACAGATACGCAGTATTTT CASSYRGRFTDTQYF
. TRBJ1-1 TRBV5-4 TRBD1 TGTGCCAGCAGCCCACCCAGGGGGCTTGGGAACACTGAAGCTTTCTTT CASSPPRGLGNTEAFF
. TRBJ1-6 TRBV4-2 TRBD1 TGTGCCAGCAGCCAGGGGGACAGGGGGAATTCACCCCTCCACTTT CASSQGDRGNSPLHF
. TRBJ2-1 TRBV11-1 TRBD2 TGTGCCAGCAGCTTACGGGGGGAGCCCTACAATGAGCAGTTCTTC CASSLRGEPYNEQFF
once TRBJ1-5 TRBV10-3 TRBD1 TGTGCCATCAGTGAAGGACAGGGGGCCTATCAGCCCCAGCATTTT CAISEGQGAYQPQHF
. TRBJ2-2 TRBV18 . TGTGCCAGCTCATCAATGGAGGGGCGTACCGGGGAGCTGTTTTTT CASSSMEGRTGELFF
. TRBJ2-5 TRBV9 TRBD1 TGTGCCAGCAGCGCAACAGGGGGCTGGGGTTCCCAAGAGACCCAGTACTTC CASSATGGWGSQETQYF
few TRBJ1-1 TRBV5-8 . TGTGCCAGCAGCCCCTCCCAGGGAGGCTCGCCCAAGGCTTTCTTT CASSPSQGGSPKAFF
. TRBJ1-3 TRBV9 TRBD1 TGTGCCAGCAGTAATCAGGGGGTCCCTGGAAACACCATATATTTT CASSNQGVPGNTIYF
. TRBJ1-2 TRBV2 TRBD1 TGTGCCAGCAGTCTCCGGGACAGGGGATCATATGGCTACACCTTC CASSLRDRGSYGYTF
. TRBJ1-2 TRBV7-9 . TGTGCCAGCAGCTTAGCTGGACACGGGCGCTACACCTTC CASSLAGHGRYTF
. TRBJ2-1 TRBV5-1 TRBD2 TGCGCCAGCAGCTCGGGGGATAGCGGGCGGGAGCAGTTCTTC CASSSGDSGREQFF
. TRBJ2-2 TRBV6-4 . TGTGCCAGTCGACAGCAATGGAACACCGGGGAGCTGTTTTTT CASRQQWNTGELFF
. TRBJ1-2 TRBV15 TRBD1 TGTGCCACCAGCGTACGGACAGGGGAGGCAGGTGGCTACACCTTC CATSVRTGEAGGYTF
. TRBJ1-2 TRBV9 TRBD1 TGTGCCAGCAGCGTCCTTTCGGGACAGGGTCTCTATGGCTACACCTTC CASSVLSGQGLYGYTF